A single sample is the source of the 10 T cell receptor beta chains below, sequenced in a study of regulatory T cells in long-lasting Graves disease. Time point defined: newly diagnosed GD, antithyroid drugs for less than 3 months. From RNA extracted from PBMCs, the TCR library was made. For TCR beta, libraries came from iRepertoire HTBI primers and Arm-PCR of CDR3 regions. MiXCR was run by TCRdb on the multiplex PCR reads, yielding one entry per CDR3 protein. The sample shows some 500,000 distinct CDR3 sequences, 13% of them seen only once. The same specimen was also included in a second study, on T cells in Graves' hyperthyroidism and ophthalmopathy.

The material sequenced was peripheral blood mononuclear cells (PBMCs), taken at new diagnosis, from a patient treated with antithyroid drugs. Receptor source: a man younger than 40 with Graves disease.

V is TRBV18 and J is TRBJ2-7, with 10 bases fitting TRBD1. The trim removed 4 bases at V and 3 bases at J, leaving 6 bases unmatched. This CDR3 region has 15 residues. CDR1 KGHSH and CDR2 LQKENI come from the germline V gene. DNA for the CDR3: TGTGCCAGCTCACGTTCCGGGACAGGGGACTACGAGCAGTACTTC. This sequence encodes CASSRSGTGDYEQYF.

In its sample, this clonotype was seen many times. J is TRBJ2-4 and V is TRBV27; 7 bases are a match to TRBD2. The junction had 18 bases not matched to a gene; V was cut back by 6 bases and J by 4 bases. The CDR3 loop spans 18 amino acids. The V gene's germline CDR1 is MNHEY and CDR2 SMNVEV (reference sequence). CDR3: CASSYYRGDAGWKNIQYF. CDR3 bases: TGTGCCAGCAGCTACTACCGGGGGGATGCGGGTTGGAAAAACATTCAGTACTTC.

In its sample, this clonotype was seen a few times. CDR3: CASAGTGDTDTQYF. Written as DNA, the CDR3 is TGTGCCAGCGCCGGGACAGGCGACACAGATACGCAGTATTTT. The rearrangement uses TRBV2 and TRBJ2-3, with 8 bases lining up with TRBD1. In germline, CDR1 is SNHLY, CDR2 FYNNEI. J was trimmed by 2 bases and V by 8 bases; bases with no gene match: 6. CDR3 length equals 14 residues.

The rearrangement joins TRBV9 to TRBJ1-2; D is possibly TRBD1 (5 bases). Trimming cost V 0 bases and J 8 bases, with 8 bases left between them. Per germline, CDR1 SGDLS and CDR2 YYNGEE. This CDR3 contains 12 residues. Here the CDR3 reads CASSVDKGGYTF. CDR3 in DNA: TGTGCCAGCAGCGTAGATAAGGGGGGCTACACCTTC.

The gene calls are TRBV15 and TRBJ1-3; D may be TRBD1 (5 bases). There are 16 residues in the CDR3. Germline V gene sequence: CDR1 LNHNV, CDR2 YYDKDF (reference sequence). V was clipped by 0 bases and J by 4 bases, with 13 bases between them. The CDR3 loop reads CATSRETLGAGNTIYF. Here the CDR3 DNA reads TGTGCCACCAGCAGAGAGACCCTCGGGGCCGGAAACACCATATATTTT. The variable domain in full, with the rest retrieved from reference TRBV15 and TRBJ1-3, is DAMVIQNPRYQVTQFGKPVTLSCSQTLNHNVMYWYQQKSSQAPKLLFHYYDKDFNNEADTPDNFQSRRPNTSFCFLDIRSPGLGDTAMYLCATSRETLGAGNTIYFGEGSWLTVV.

This clonotype was recorded at least ten times. This sequence joins TRBV12-5 and TRBJ2-1; TRBD2 matches 7 bases. The CDR3 runs 14 residues. In germline, CDR1 is LGHNT, CDR2 FRNRAP. V dropped 1 base and J dropped 10; count of bases not matched to a gene: 7. This chain's CDR3 is CASGLGAGRGEQFF. In DNA form, the CDR3 reads TGTGCTAGTGGTTTGGGAGCCGGGCGGGGGGAGCAGTTCTTC. The full variable domain, completed using reference TRBV12-5 and TRBJ2-1, is DARVTQTPRHKVTEMGQEVTMRCQPILGHNTVFWYRQTMMQGLELLAYFRNRAPLDDSGMPKDRFSAEMPDATLATLKIQPSEPRDSAVYFCASGLGAGRGEQFFGPGTRLTVL.

The sample holds many counts of this clonotype. The chain combines TRBV27 with TRBJ2-7; 8 nucleotides line up with TRBD2. The CDR3 length is 15 residues. After removal of 6 bases from V and 5 bases from J, the junction contained 12 bases not matched to a gene. Germline lookup yields CDR1 MNHEY and CDR2 SMNVEV (reference sequence). DNA for the CDR3: TGTGCCAGCAGACCCGTAGCGGGACCGGACCACGAGCAGTACTTC. The encoded protein is CASRPVAGPDHEQYF.

This clonotype is a singleton in its sample. Being one base from a much bigger clone, this may be a read error. The chain combines TRBV6-2 or TRBV6-3 with TRBJ2-4; D is uncertain. V was clipped by 8 bases and J by 6 bases, with 14 bases between them. Per the germline V gene, CDR1 is MNHEY and CDR2 is SVGEGT. The CDR3 length is 13 residues. The CDR3 here is CASGPYDGNIQYF. In DNA form, the CDR3 reads TGTGCCAGCGGTCCGTACGATGGAAACATTCAGTACTTC.

This clonotype was recorded a few times. The chain links TRBV20-1 to TRBJ2-1, with TRBD2 identical over 10 bases. The CDR3 runs to 16 residues. V dropped 0 bases and J dropped 9; count of bases not matched to a gene: 11. The germline CDR1 and CDR2 sequences are DFQATT and SNEGSKA (reference sequence). The DNA for the CDR3 is TGCAGTGCTAGAGATTCGCTAGCGGGGGCAGGGCTTGAGCAGTTCTTC. Its translation: CSARDSLAGAGLEQFF.

The chain carries TRBV25-1 and TRBJ2-5, with D possibly TRBD2 on 6 matching bases. The V gene's germline CDR1 is MGHDK and CDR2 SYGVNS. Trimming stripped 4 bases from V and 7 bases from J, with 13 bases between. The CDR3 length is 13 residues. CDR3 sequence reads: CASSVLGGWTQYF. In nucleotides, the CDR3 is TGTGCCAGCAGTGTCCTTGGGGGGTGGACCCAGTACTTC.